This T cell receptor beta chain was retrieved from a study of CD8+CD57+ T cells in acquired aplastic anemia. For the study at large: CD4+ and CD8+ cells, once sorted, gave DNA averaging approximately 3.4 ug. Study results and limitations: Significance was not reached for CD8+ Simpson's diversity between patients and controls. Both patients and controls carried the same twenty-nine CD8+ CDR3 sequences.

The use of genomic DNA as template underpinned the TCR beta VDJ and CDR3 profiling. Via MiXCR, TCRdb re-called the reads, giving one row per CDR3 protein. The table shows a few hundred thousand distinct CDR3 sequences, with about a third occurring only once. An expansion of CD8+CD57+ cells by flow cytometry had been shown in patients chosen for sequencing. When blood sampling took place, the patients had received no therapy. A few counts support this clonotype. Antigen specificity is unknown. The V end lost 0 bases, the J end lost 2 bases, and 12 bases lay between the germline ends. Germline V gene sequence: CDR1 SGDLS, CDR2 YYNGEE. The CDR3 has 15 residues.

The receptor's source is a human donor with aplastic anemia. The rearrangement links TRBV9 to TRBJ2-7; D ambiguous. Material: sorted CD4+, CD8+, or CD8+CD57+ T cells (not recorded which) from PBMCs. DNA for the CDR3: TGTGCCAGCAGCGTAGCTCCTAGTTCACCCTACGAGCAGTACTTC. Translation: CASSVAPSSPYEQYF. The variable domain in full, completed from reference TRBV9 and TRBJ2-7, reads DSGVTQTPKHLITATGQRVTLRCSPRSGDLSVYWYQQSLDQGLQFLIQYYNGEERAKGNILERFSAQQFPDLHSELNLSSLELGDSALYFCASSVAPSSPYEQYFGPGTRLTVT.